A selection of T cell receptor beta chains follows, all from one sample in a study of blood T cells in healthy people across ages. TCRdb re-analysed the 5' RACE reads in MiXCR, keeping a single row per CDR3 protein. This sample carries fewer than 2,000,000 distinct CDR3 sequences, more than 35% of them seen once, and the ten largest clones take 20% to 25%. The specimen sequenced was blood. These TCRs come from a human donor in good health. Each CDR3 is given with its conserved first and last residue. A D gene is named only where the DNA matches it firmly. Size tells how often a clone was seen (once, few, many) or the class of an expanded clone, and some rows leave it out.

>TRBV12-3/TRBV12-4|.|TRBJ1-2|.
TGTGCCAGCACCCCCTCCGGGGGGTTTACTTCGGGCTACACCTTC
CASTPSGGFTSGYTF
>TRBV13|.|TRBJ2-7|.
TGTGCCAGCAGCTTCGAGCACTCCTACGAGCAGTACTTC
CASSFEHSYEQYF
>TRBV15|few|TRBJ1-2|.
TGTGCCACCAGCCTGACCGGGTGGGACTATGGCTACACCTTC
CATSLTGWDYGYTF
>TRBV12-3/TRBV12-4|.|TRBJ2-7|.
TGTGCCAGCAGTTACCAGGGGCCTTCCTACGAGCAGTACTTC
CASSYQGPSYEQYF
>TRBV15|.|TRBJ2-1|.
TGTGCCACCAGCAGAGTTGGGGGCTCCTACAATGAGCAGTTCTTC
CATSRVGGSYNEQFF
>TRBV29-1|.|TRBJ1-1|.
TGCAGCGTGGCTCGGGACATTTACACTGAAGCTTTCTTT
CSVARDIYTEAFF
>TRBV27|few|TRBJ2-4|.
TGTGCCAGCAGTTTGAATCGGGAATCCAAAAACATTCAGTACTTC
CASSLNRESKNIQYF
>TRBV5-4|.|TRBJ1-2|.
TGTGCCAGCAGCTTCAGTCCCGCGGGCAGGGACCTCTATAACTATGGCTACACCTTC
CASSFSPAGRDLYNYGYTF
>TRBV9|.|TRBJ1-6|.
TGTGCCAGCAGCATAGGCCCCCCCGCTTCAGATTCACCCCTCCACTTT
CASSIGPPASDSPLHF
>TRBV11-2|.|TRBJ2-5|TRBD2
TGTGCCAGCAGCCGAAGCGGGGGGGCCGCAGAGACCCAGTACTTC
CASSRSGGAAETQYF
>TRBV12-5|.|TRBJ1-1|.
TGTGCTAGTGGTTTCTATCGAACCACTGAAGCTTTCTTT
CASGFYRTTEAFF
>TRBV11-2|.|TRBJ2-1|.
TGTGCCAGCAGACTAACGGATACGCCCACGGTAGAGCAGTTCTTC
CASRLTDTPTVEQFF
>TRBV12-3/TRBV12-4|.|TRBJ1-2|TRBD1
TGTGCCAGCACCCCGGGACAGGTGGGCTACACCTTC
CASTPGQVGYTF
>TRBV6-5|once|TRBJ1-4|.
TGTGCCAGCAGTTACAGGACTCCTCCTAATGAAAAACTGTTTTTT
CASSYRTPPNEKLFF
>TRBV6-2/TRBV6-3|.|TRBJ2-5|TRBD2
TGTGCCAGCAGACACCGGGAACTAGCGTACCAAGAGACCCAGTACTTC
CASRHRELAYQETQYF
>TRBV4-2|many|TRBJ1-2|.
TGTGCCAGCAGCCAAGGGGCCCTGGGAAGCTATGGCTACACCTTC
CASSQGALGSYGYTF
>TRBV5-1|many|TRBJ2-7|.
TGTGCCAGCAGCTTAGTTGCCGGCTCCTACGAGCAGTACTTC
CASSLVAGSYEQYF
>TRBV3-1|few|TRBJ1-1|TRBD1
TGTGCCAGCAGCCTCGGACAGGGCCAGATGAACACTGAAGCTTTCTTT
CASSLGQGQMNTEAFF
>TRBV20-1|.|TRBJ1-2|.
TGCAGTGCCCGTAGGGGGGGGCTTGGTGGCTACACCTTC
CSARRGGLGGYTF
>TRBV6-5|.|TRBJ2-7|.
TGTACCAGCAGTAGGGACTACGAGCAGTACTTC
CTSSRDYEQYF
>TRBV11-3|.|TRBJ2-1|TRBD1
TGTGCCAGCAGCCCTCGGACAGGTCAGCGCTCCTACAATGAGCAGTTCTTC
CASSPRTGQRSYNEQFF
>TRBV14|.|TRBJ2-7|.
TGTGCCAGCAGCCAAAGGCGGCGGTCAGCGCCAACCTACGAGCAGTACTTC
CASSQRRRSAPTYEQYF
>TRBV29-1|few|TRBJ2-5|.
TGCAGCGCTGCAGGGGTGGGAGAGACCCAGTACTTC
CSAAGVGETQYF
>TRBV28|once|TRBJ2-7|.
TGTGCCAGCAGGACAAATAAATACGAGCAGTACTTC
CASRTNKYEQYF
>TRBV7-9|few|TRBJ1-2|.
TGTGCCAGCAGCGTGGAGCTACAGGGCTGGTATGGCTACACCTTC
CASSVELQGWYGYTF
>TRBV4-1|few|TRBJ2-7|TRBD2
TGCGCCAGCAGCAAGGAGGGGAGGGGAGGATCCGAGCAGTACTTC
CASSKEGRGGSEQYF
>TRBV25-1|few|TRBJ2-5|.
TGTGCCAGCAGTGAATATTTCGCAGGGGAGACCCCCCCACAAGAGACCCAGTACTTC
CASSEYFAGETPPQETQYF
>TRBV6-2/TRBV6-3|once|TRBJ2-1|TRBD2
TGTGCCAGCAGTCTACCGGGACTATTCAATGAGCAGTTCTTC
CASSLPGLFNEQFF
>TRBV7-9|.|TRBJ2-7|.
TGTGCCAGCAGCTTAATTCAGGCGAGCGAGCAGTACTTC
CASSLIQASEQYF
>TRBV28|.|TRBJ2-3|.
TGTGCCAGCAGTTTGAGGTCAGGGTGGGCAGATACGCAGTATTTT
CASSLRSGWADTQYF
>TRBV28|few|TRBJ1-6|.
TGTGCCAGCAGTTTAGGAGTGGGGACAAGGGATTCACCCCTCCACTTT
CASSLGVGTRDSPLHF
>TRBV12-3/TRBV12-4|few|TRBJ2-4|.
TGTGCCAGCAGTTTACGCACTATAAACATTCAGTACTTC
CASSLRTINIQYF